The 32 T cell receptor beta chains below all came from one sample that was sequenced in a study of blood T cell repertoires in COVID-19. Method: immunoSEQ multiplex PCR; TCRdb's copy keeps in-frame clones and lacks some. The sample comprises around 200,000 clones, around four fifths of which are singletons, and less than 3% rests with the top ten. Specimen: peripheral blood. The receptor set was obtained from a man aged 50-60 years with active or convalescent COVID-19.

Comment on this clone: One end of the junction is discordant with germline, which a read error may explain. Written as DNA, the CDR3 is TGTGCTAGCAGCTTGGGTCCGAGCGGGGATGGCTCTGGAAACACCATATATTTT. It encodes CASSLGPSGDGSGNTIYF. The V call is TRBV7-7, the J call TRBJ1-3, with no clear D. CDR3 size: 18 residues. Germline CDR1 reads SSHAT; CDR2 reads FNYEAQ (reference sequence).

The rearrangement uses TRBV29-1 and TRBJ2-2; TRBD1 might be the D (5 bases). CDR3 length equals 13 residues. V was trimmed by 3 bases and J by 6 bases, leaving 11 bases between them. Germline V gene sequence: CDR1 SQVTM, CDR2 ANQGSEA. Written as DNA, the CDR3 is TGCAGCGTTGACCCCCAGGGCGCCGGGGAGCTGTTTTTT. It translates to CSVDPQGAGELFF.

The chain joins TRBV5-1 to TRBJ1-2; 9 bases map to TRBD1. The CDR3 contains 15 residues. V lost 0 bases and J lost 2; bases outside the gene matches: 2. The germline CDR1 and CDR2 sequences are SGHRS and YFSETQ. CDR3: CASSLGGQGNYGYTF. DNA for the CDR3: TGCGCCAGCAGCTTGGGGGGACAGGGAAACTATGGCTACACCTTC.

This clone appeared a single time. The rearrangement joins TRBV9 to TRBJ2-2; 7 bases agree with TRBD1. V was pared by 3 bases and J by 2 bases, with 10 bases of the junction left unmatched. This CDR3 region has 17 residues. Germline V gene sequence: CDR1 SGDLS, CDR2 YYNGEE. CDR3 sequence (DNA): TGTGCCAGCAGCGCCCTTACAGGGGAACTTAACACCGGGGAGCTGTTTTTT. Translating gives CASSALTGELNTGELFF.

V usage is TRBV5-5 and J usage is TRBJ1-1, with D unresolved. Germline CDR1 SGHKS, CDR2 YYEKEE (reference sequence). Trimming cost V 2 bases and J 5 bases, with 13 bases left between them. This CDR3 has 14 residues. The CDR3 loop is CASSFEGSRTEAFF. The DNA for the CDR3 is TGTGCCAGCAGCTTCGAGGGTTCGAGGACTGAAGCTTTCTTT.

This clone was detected only once. This sequence joins TRBV2 and TRBJ2-1, with D maybe TRBD1 (6 bases). This CDR3 spans 15 amino acids. With 6 bases removed from V and 2 bases from J, the gap between germline ends came to 14 bases. Germline CDR1 reads SNHLY; CDR2 reads FYNNEI. The CDR3 is CASRYGTHAYNEQFF. CDR3 DNA sequence: TGTGCCAGCAGATATGGGACACACGCCTACAATGAGCAGTTCTTC.

The chain is built from TRBV12-3 or TRBV12-4 and TRBJ1-3; D is unclear. Trimming stripped 8 bases from V and 8 bases from J, with 16 bases between. CDR3 length: 13 residues. Written as DNA, the CDR3 is TGTGCCAGCTCCAACTCGGCCGGGGACACCATATATTTT. It yields the protein CASSNSAGDTIYF.

This rearrangement joins TRBV6-5 to TRBJ1-4; TRBD1 might be the D (6 bases). The CDR3 runs to 15 residues. Germline loops: CDR1 MNHEY, CDR2 SVGAGI. The V end lost 7 bases, the J end lost 15 bases, and 27 bases lay between the germline ends. CDR3: CASKIRGDIYELMFF. The CDR3 DNA reads TGTGCCAGCAAGATTCGGGGGGACATCTATGAATTGATGTTTTTT.

The rearrangement joins TRBV2 to TRBJ2-3, with 7 bases lining up with TRBD1. The CDR3 totals 15 residues. The germline V gene has CDR1 SNHLY and CDR2 FYNNEI. With 6 bases clipped from V and 2 bases from J, the junction kept 8 bases outside the gene matches. The DNA for the CDR3 is TGTGCCAGCAGATCACAGGGGCCTCACACAGATACGCAGTATTTT. This encodes CASRSQGPHTDTQYF.

The chain joins TRBV6-5 to TRBJ1-6; 7 positions match TRBD1. This CDR3 spans 15 amino acids. The ends lost 5 bases at V and 3 bases at J; junction bases unmatched: 4. Germline V gene lookup returns CDR1 MNHEY and CDR2 SVGAGI. CDR3 DNA sequence: TGTGCCAGCAGTAGGGACAGCTACTATAATTCACCCCTCCACTTT. Its protein is CASSRDSYYNSPLHF.

The chain employs TRBV5-6 and TRBJ2-4; TRBD1 agrees at 7 bases. Per the germline V gene, CDR1 is SGHDT and CDR2 is YYEEEE. V was clipped by 4 bases and J by 3 bases; unmatched bases: 16. The CDR3 runs to 18 residues. CDR3 sequence: CASSLNPRQGWDKNIQYF. CDR3 nucleotide sequence: TGTGCCAGCAGCCTAAACCCAAGACAGGGTTGGGACAAAAACATTCAGTACTTC.

This clone was recorded only once. This chain connects TRBV18 to TRBJ2-5, with TRBD1 matching over 9 bases. V gave up 2 bases and J gave up 3 bases; unmatched junction bases: 7. The CDR3 runs to 16 residues. Germline assignment: CDR1 KGHSH and CDR2 LQKENI. CDR3 coding DNA: TGTGCCAGCTCACCAACAGGGGGCACGCCTGAAGAGACCCAGTACTTC. This translates into CASSPTGGTPEETQYF. The entire variable domain, with the rest obtained from reference TRBV18 and TRBJ2-5, is as follows: NAGVMQNPRHLVRRRGQEARLRCSPMKGHSHVYWYRQLPEEGLKFMVYLQKENIIDESGMPKERFSAEFPKEGPSILRIQQVVRGDSAAYFCASSPTGGTPEETQYFGPGTRLLVL.

In the case of this clone: An end of the junction does not agree with germline; a read error may underlie this. This chain joins TRBV7-7 and TRBJ1-5; D gene uncertain. The germline gives CDR1 SSHAT, CDR2 FNYEAQ (reference sequence). CDR3 size: 17 residues. CDR3 region: CASSLKSLPLVEQPQHF. DNA of the CDR3: TGTGCTAGCAGCTTAAAGTCTCTACCCCTGGTAGAACAGCCCCAGCATTTT.

This chain uses TRBV6-2 or TRBV6-3 with TRBJ1-5, with a possible D match to TRBD1 (6 bases). Trimming shortened V by 4 bases and J by 4 bases, and 14 bases separated the two germline ends. CDR3 size: 15 residues. Per the germline V gene, CDR1 is MNHEY and CDR2 is SVGEGT. The chain's CDR3 is CASSWDKGLNQPQHF. The CDR3 nucleotides are TGTGCCAGCAGTTGGGACAAGGGGCTAAATCAGCCCCAGCATTTT.

This clone occurred once. The chain carries TRBV19 and TRBJ2-1; the match to TRBD1 covers 9 bases. The CDR3 runs 16 residues. Germline CDR1 and CDR2: LNHDA and SQIVND (reference sequence). J was trimmed by 9 bases and V by 7 bases; bases with no gene match: 16. DNA for the CDR3: TGTGCCAGTATCCGCTCTGAGGGACAGGGCGGTGGTGAGCAGTTCTTC. This translates into CASIRSEGQGGGEQFF.

The rearrangement uses TRBV6-5 and TRBJ1-2; D is possibly TRBD1 (5 bases). This CDR3 comprises 14 residues. The germline gives CDR1 MNHEY, CDR2 SVGAGI. Trimming cost V 6 bases and J 9 bases, with 20 bases left between them. In DNA form, the CDR3 reads TGTGCCAGCAGCGACCCAGGGAAGGGTGAGAGCTACACCTTC. As protein: CASSDPGKGESYTF.

This sequence joins TRBV28 and TRBJ1-1; tentatively, D is TRBD1 (6 bases). V lost 2 bases, J lost 0 bases, and 7 bases lay in between. Germline values: CDR1 MDHEN, CDR2 SYDVKM. The CDR3 spans 14 residues. Here the CDR3 reads CASSLGGLNTEAFF. The CDR3 nucleotides are TGTGCCAGCAGTTTAGGGGGCCTGAACACTGAAGCTTTCTTT.

This rearrangement joins TRBV25-1 to TRBJ2-5; tentative D call: TRBD2 (5 bases). V lost 3 bases and J lost 5, with 13 bases in between. Germline values: CDR1 MGHDK, CDR2 SYGVNS. The CDR3 spans 14 residues. The CDR3 reads CASSDARGVETQYF. Here the CDR3 DNA reads TGTGCCAGCAGTGATGCTCGGGGTGTGGAGACCCAGTACTTC.

This rearrangement joins TRBV5-1 to TRBJ2-1; 8 bases line up with TRBD2. J gave up 0 bases and V 4 bases, and 6 bases lay outside the gene matches. The CDR3 totals 16 residues. CDR1 is SGHRS and CDR2 is YFSETQ in the germline V gene. The CDR3: CASSTMSGSSYNEQFF. The CDR3 coding sequence is TGCGCCAGCAGCACAATGAGCGGGAGCTCCTACAATGAGCAGTTCTTC.

The chain links TRBV19 to TRBJ1-1, with 9 bases that match TRBD1. Losses at the gene ends were 5 bases for V and 1 base for J; bases not matched to a gene: 11. Germline CDR1 is LNHDA and CDR2 is SQIVND (reference sequence). The CDR3 is 17 residues long. DNA for the CDR3: TGTGCCAGTAGTTCGCCGGGACAGGGATTTTCGAACACTGAAGCTTTCTTT. Translating gives CASSSPGQGFSNTEAFF.

The V and J genes are TRBV24-1 and TRBJ1-2, with 10 nucleotides matching TRBD1. V shed 4 bases, J shed 2 bases, and the junction held 6 bases outside the gene matches. Germline CDR1 reads KGHDR; CDR2 reads SFDVKD. The CDR3 has 16 amino acids. The chain's CDR3 is CATSDPDRGGNYGYTF. DNA of the CDR3: TGTGCCACCAGTGACCCGGACAGGGGGGGCAACTATGGCTACACCTTC.

This clone is a singleton in its sample. This chain links TRBV19 with TRBJ2-7, with D maybe TRBD1 (6 bases). Looked up from germline, CDR1 is LNHDA and CDR2 is SQIVND (reference sequence). The CDR3 has 14 residues. The ends were cut back, 0 bases at V and 0 bases at J, with 6 bases in the middle. In DNA form, the CDR3 reads TGTGCCAGTAGTATAGAGGACAGCTCCTACGAGCAGTACTTC. Encoded protein: CASSIEDSSYEQYF.

CDR3 coding DNA: TGTGCCAGCAGCCCAGCTACCGGGACAGCTTACGAGCAGTACTTC. Encoded protein: CASSPATGTAYEQYF. The chain carries TRBV6-5 and TRBJ2-7; 7 bases are shared with TRBD1. V lost 6 bases, J lost 4 bases, and 12 bases stayed unmatched. Germline CDR1 reads MNHEY; CDR2 reads SVGAGI. The CDR3 covers 15 residues.

J is TRBJ1-2 and V is TRBV15; 9 bases fit TRBD1. Germline V CDR1 and CDR2: LNHNV, YYDKDF (reference sequence). Trimming cost V 5 bases and J 4 bases; bases outside gene matches: 5. There are 14 residues in the CDR3. The CDR3 loop reads CATSANRGPYGYTF. The CDR3 nucleotides are TGTGCCACCAGCGCAAACAGGGGGCCCTATGGCTACACCTTC.

This chain joins TRBV7-8 and TRBJ2-7, with 7 bases fitting TRBD1. Germline V gene sequence: CDR1 SGHVS, CDR2 FQNEAQ. The ends lost 6 bases at V and 0 bases at J; junction bases unmatched: 2. This CDR3 region has 13 residues. The CDR3 region has the DNA TGTGCCAGCAGGAGACAGGGCTCCTACGAGCAGTACTTC. As protein: CASRRQGSYEQYF.

The chain combines TRBV5-1 with TRBJ1-2; TRBD1 is a possible D gene (6 bases). CDR3 size: 16 residues. The V and J ends lost 2 bases and 5 bases respectively, with 19 bases between them. CDR1 is SGHRS, CDR2 YFSETQ, per germline. This chain's CDR3 is CASSLISEGGRYGYTF. The CDR3 region has the DNA TGCGCCAGCAGCTTAATTTCGGAAGGGGGAAGGTATGGCTACACCTTC. The complete variable domain, with remaining parts taken from reference TRBV5-1 and TRBJ1-2, reads KAGVTQTPRYLIKTRGQQVTLSCSPISGHRSVSWYQQTPGQGLQFLFEYFSETQRNKGNFPGRFSGRQFSNSRSEMNVSTLELGDSALYLCASSLISEGGRYGYTFGSGTRLTVV.

The chain is built from TRBV11-2 and TRBJ2-5; TRBD2 agrees at 7 bases. Germline-derived CDR1 and CDR2 are SGHAT and FQNNGV. J gave up 4 bases and V 4 bases, and 6 bases lay outside the gene matches. This CDR3 is built from 14 residues. The CDR3 sequence: CASSYGGSGETQYF. CDR3 nucleotides: TGTGCCAGCAGCTATGGCGGGAGCGGAGAGACCCAGTACTTC.

The rearrangement links TRBV11-2 to TRBJ1-4; TRBD1 aligns across 8 bases. CDR1 is SGHAT and CDR2 is FQNNGV in the germline V gene. J gave up 8 bases and V 4 bases, and 12 bases lay outside the gene matches. The CDR3 extends over 16 amino acids. The CDR3 is CASSSYWTGQEEKLFF. The CDR3 DNA follows: TGTGCCAGCAGCTCCTATTGGACAGGGCAGGAGGAAAAACTGTTTTTT.

This clone appeared many times. J is TRBJ1-5 and V is TRBV30; D is perhaps TRBD1 (6 bases). Trimming stripped 0 bases from V and 2 bases from J, with 14 bases between. The CDR3 is 16 residues long. CDR1 is GTSNPN, CDR2 SVGIG, per germline (reference sequence). CDR3 loop: CAWSVRRGAGNQPQHF. DNA of the CDR3: TGTGCCTGGAGTGTACGTCGGGGGGCTGGCAATCAGCCCCAGCATTTT.

The chain uses TRBV29-1 and TRBJ2-7, with TRBD2 identical over 8 bases. With V trimmed by 4 bases and J by 5 bases, 7 bases remained unmatched. The CDR3 covers 13 residues. Germline values: CDR1 SQVTM, CDR2 ANQGSEA. CDR3 nucleotide sequence: TGCAGCGTTGCTCCGGGGGGGCTTAACGAGCAGTACTTC. Residues: CSVAPGGLNEQYF.

V usage is TRBV11-2 and J usage is TRBJ1-1; D is unclear. Trimming removed 1 base from V and 1 base from J, with 10 bases in between. In germline, CDR1 is SGHAT, CDR2 FQNNGV. The CDR3 runs to 15 residues. CDR3 in DNA: TGTGCCAGCAGCTTAGTGGGAGGGCGGAACACTGAAGCTTTCTTT. Translated: CASSLVGGRNTEAFF.

A remark on this clone: Mismatch with germline at one junction end may stem from a read error. This sequence joins TRBV2 and TRBJ2-1, with TRBD1 identical over 10 bases. Germline V gene lookup returns CDR1 SNHLY and CDR2 FYNNEI. The CDR3 has 13 residues. This CDR3 is CASSEGTGDEQFF. CDR3 bases: TGTGCCAGCAGCGAAGGGACAGGGGATGAGCAGTTCTTC.